This TCR beta chain was found in a study of blood T cell repertoires in COVID-19 (dated by TCRdb to the early 2020s). Regarding the complete study: The collaborator samples originated in the United States, Italy and Spain and spanned the acute and convalescent phases of COVID-19. The sample metadata nearly always contained a de-identified subject ID, COVID-19 status, age in years and sex. Samples came from the ongoing ImmuneRACE study (first 160 participants) plus 1,254 subjects from 6 global collaborators. Where available, HLA class I and class II types were taken from metadata supplied by the sample provider and were not determined by assay-based typing. The prospective study material was composed of cDNA or gDNA derived from T cells, B-cell-depleted T cells, or PBMCs. A freely available public database, intended as a resource for researchers studying the immune response to SARS-CoV-2, is where the repertoires were released. Subjects who had been exposed to COVID-19, were actively infected with it, or had recovered from it provided the deeply sampled blood TCRbeta repertoires that made up the dataset. General conclusions and limits of the study: The amount of clinical and demographic metadata varied by source and participant and was provided uncurated.

Points on this clone: Its cognate antigen has yet to be identified. Per-base quality was not reported, and no clone a single base away is much larger than it.

At one collaborating source in Seattle, patients were enrolled during active infection and were followed longitudinally through the course of disease. Each collaborating institution followed its own protocols to collect whole blood in K2EDTA tubes. For TCRbeta analysis, collaborators shipped samples in one of three forms: frozen whole blood, isolated PBMCs, or DNA extracted from either of those sample types. Looking up the germline V gene yields CDR1 MDHEN and CDR2 SYDVKM. The CDR3 holds 13 amino acids from the cysteine to the phenylalanine. The kept DNA is CDR3 alone, 39 bases in frame from the first base. The V end loses 11 bases and the J end loses 7 bases, and a stretch of 20 bases separates them. TCRbeta CDR3 regions were amplified from genomic DNA using the immunoSEQ Assay, a bias-controlled multiplex PCR. On the authors' methods: Within the assay, amplification of reference gene primers was used to estimate how many nucleated cells each sample contained. Sequence reads were collapsed and filtered to measure the absolute abundance of every unique TCRbeta CDR3 rearrangement. Productive Simpson clonality was computed per sample as the square root of Simpson's diversity index over productive rearrangements. TCRdb limited this immuneACCESS table to in-frame rearrangements with V and J called. A share of clones is missing; checked studies link under half to unresolved V genes, and the rest is unexplained. V, J and clone size are taken as reported in that table, and D and trimming were inferred from the DNA itself. The sample table shows 350,000 to 450,000 clones, and 80% to 90% are seen once. The biggest ten clones account for 2% to 2.5% of the sample.

The TCR comes from a woman aged 60-75 years with COVID-19, enrolled during active disease. The chain uses TRBV28 and TRBJ1-2; matching of 5 bases hints at TRBD1 as the D gene. Sequencing was carried out using peripheral blood. The DNA sequence is TGTGCCGGATTGGGGGGTACCGGGGGTGGCTACACCTTC. Its translation is CAGLGGTGGGYTF.